This TCR beta chain was found in a study of CD8 T cells in ankylosing spondylitis. Study results and limitations: For ankylosing spondylitis blood, a TCR beta motif of seven to nine highly homologous variants appeared characteristic. According to the report, clones linked to the disease were significantly enriched in matched synovial fluid samples taken from ankylosing spondylitis patients.

The CDR3 is made up of 13 amino acids. Germline CDR1 reads SGHRS; CDR2 reads YFSETQ. V was shortened by 5 bases and J by 3 bases, with 11 bases between the two germline ends. In making TCR beta libraries, quantitative 5'-RACE with molecular barcodes was used. TCRdb passed the 5' RACE reads through MiXCR, listing each CDR3 protein once. The data contain around 440,000 distinct CDR3 sequences, 17% of them singletons. A note on this clonotype: The target antigen is unknown.

The receptor's source is a male donor with ankylosing spondylitis. The J gene is TRBJ1-1, the V gene TRBV5-1; D ambiguous. Sequencing was performed on blood, either unsorted or a sorted T cell fraction (not recorded which). The CDR3 is CASRVWDDTEAFF. CDR3 DNA: TGCGCCAGCAGAGTTTGGGATGACACTGAAGCTTTCTTT.